Each of the 9 T cell receptor beta chains below was sequenced from the same sample in a study of tumor-infiltrating lymphocytes in oesophageal squamous cell carcinoma. TCRdb re-analysed the PCR reads in MiXCR, keeping a single row per CDR3 protein. The table shows approximately 20,000 distinct CDR3 sequences, with about 41% occurring only once. The sequenced material came from normal esophageal tissue next to the tumor. The receptors here all came from a male donor with esophageal squamous cell carcinoma.

As DNA, the CDR3 is TGCGCCAGCAGCTTTACCACAGGGGGGGTCACAGATACGCAGTATTTT. Its protein product is CASSFTTGGVTDTQYF. The rearrangement uses TRBV5-1 and TRBJ2-3; weak D call: TRBD1 (8 bases). The germline V gene has CDR1 SGHRS and CDR2 YFSETQ. The CDR3 length is 16 residues. The V end was cut by 2 bases, the J end by 2 bases, with 15 bases between.

The V call is TRBV6-6, the J call TRBJ2-3, with no clear D. Germline CDR1 is MNHNY and CDR2 is SVGAGI (reference sequence). Trimming removed 9 bases from V and 6 bases from J, with 10 bases in between. CDR3 size: 11 residues. DNA of the CDR3: TGTGCCAGTCAGCAGGCGGATACGCAGTATTTT. Translation gives CASQQADTQYF.

The chain links TRBV6-2 or TRBV6-3 to TRBJ1-3; D unresolved. The CDR3 runs 14 residues. The V gene lost 4 bases and the J gene lost 0 bases, with 7 bases spanning the gap. Germline lookup yields CDR1 MNHEY and CDR2 SVGEGT. The DNA of the CDR3 is TGTGCCAGCAGTTGTTCGATCTCTGGAAACACCATATATTTT. This codes for CASSCSISGNTIYF.

This clonotype was observed at least ten times. This sequence joins TRBV6-4 and TRBJ2-2; weak D call: TRBD1 (6 bases). There are 16 residues in the CDR3. The germline V gene has CDR1 MRHNA and CDR2 SNTAGT. V gave up 2 bases and J gave up 2 bases, with 12 bases separating them. CDR3 nucleotide sequence: TGTGCCAGCAGTGACAGGGACACTATAAACACCGGGGAGCTGTTTTTT. This encodes CASSDRDTINTGELFF.

The chain joins TRBV28 to TRBJ2-3, with a weak D call TRBD1 (5 bases). The length of the CDR3 is 15 residues. Germline V gene data show CDR1 as MDHEN and CDR2 as SYDVKM. V lost 2 bases, J lost 4 bases, and 13 bases lay in between. The CDR3 nucleotides are TGTGCCAGCAGTTTACAGGGATCCGTCTCAGATACGCAGTATTTT. It translates to CASSLQGSVSDTQYF.

By share of the sample, this clonotype is medium-sized (0.01 to 0.1%). The genes are TRBV7-9 and TRBJ2-1, with D possibly being TRBD1 (5 bases). Germline values: CDR1 SEHNR, CDR2 FQNEAQ (reference sequence). V was shortened by 5 bases and J by 7 bases, with 18 bases between the two germline ends. This CDR3 is 15 amino acids long. CDR3 nucleotide sequence: TGTGCCAGCAGCAAGACAGAAACTAATAGGAATGAGCAGTTCTTC. Translating gives CASSKTETNRNEQFF.

This clonotype was observed a handful of times. The missing conserved phenylalanine or tryptophan at the end of this CDR3 makes a read error likely. No DNA is shown, since the ends of the CDR3 on it are uncertain; the CDR3 is the one TCRdb lists. The V gene is TRBV6-1, the J gene TRBJ2-7. Germline CDR1 and CDR2: MNHNS and SASEGT. The CDR3 comprises 15 residues, both ends counted. The CDR3 sequence: CASSEAYGYGYTFGS.

In its sample, this clonotype was seen many times. A read error is possible here, since a much larger clone lies one base away. The rearrangement links TRBV11-3 to TRBJ2-7, with D possibly matching TRBD2 (5 bases). V was clipped by 4 bases and J by 7 bases, with 17 bases between them. Germline V gives CDR1 SGHNT, CDR2 YENEEA. This CDR3 has 14 amino acids. The CDR3 region has the DNA TGTGCCAGCAGCTCCACGGAGGATTACAATGAGCAGTACTTC. Residues: CASSSTEDYNEQYF.

The J gene is TRBJ2-4, the V gene TRBV7-3; TRBD2 matches at 9 bases. The end of the DNA aligns better with TRBJ2-7, so the J call may be wrong. The germline gives CDR1 SGHTA, CDR2 FQGTGA. CDR3 size: 14 residues. CDR3 loop: CASSRGGAEYEQYF. The CDR3 DNA sequence: TGTGCCAGCAGCCGCGGGGGGGCCGAATACGAGCAGTACTTC.